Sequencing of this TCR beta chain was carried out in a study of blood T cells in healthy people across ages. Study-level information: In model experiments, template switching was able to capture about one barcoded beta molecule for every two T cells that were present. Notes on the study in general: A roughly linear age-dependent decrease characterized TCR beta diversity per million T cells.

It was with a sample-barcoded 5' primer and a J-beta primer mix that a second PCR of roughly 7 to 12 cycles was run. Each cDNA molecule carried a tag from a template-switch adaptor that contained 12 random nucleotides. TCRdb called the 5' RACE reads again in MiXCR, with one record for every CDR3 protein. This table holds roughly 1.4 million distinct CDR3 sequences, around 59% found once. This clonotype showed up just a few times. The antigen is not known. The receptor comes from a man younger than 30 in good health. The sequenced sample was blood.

The chain's CDR3 is CASSAGPVDEQFF. The CDR3 bases are TGTGCCAGCAGTGCAGGGCCGGTGGATGAGCAGTTCTTC. V and J are TRBV27 and TRBJ2-1, with a weak D call TRBD1 (5 bases). The CDR3 has 13 amino acids. V lost 5 bases and J 8 bases, leaving 13 bases between the germline ends. Germline loops: CDR1 MNHEY, CDR2 SMNVEV (reference sequence).